The rows below give T cell receptor beta chains drawn from one sample of a study of CD8+ T cells in alopecia areata. The assay was immunoSEQ multiplex PCR, and TCRdb's table has in-frame clones only and misses some. The sample includes 200,000 to 250,000 clones, roughly two fifths of them seen just once. The material sequenced was CD4+ T cells sorted from blood, taken at approximately week 30, from a patient treated with tofacitinib. These TCRs come from a human donor with alopecia areata. Each CDR3 is given with its conserved first and last residue. D genes are given only for firm matches. Rows may omit the clone size; those that give it use once, few, many or a size class.

few | TRBD1 | TRBJ2-2 | TRBV9 | 16 | CASSPSGQVNTGELFF | TGTGCCAGCAGCCCCAGTGGACAGGTCAACACCGGGGAGCTGTTTTTT
. | . | TRBJ1-2 | TRBV7-8 | 13 | CASNEGPNYGYTF | TGTGCCAGCAACGAGGGGCCCAACTATGGCTACACCTTC
few | . | TRBJ2-6 | TRBV19 | 15 | CASSISDSGANVLTF | TGTGCCAGTAGTATATCTGACTCTGGGGCCAACGTCCTGACTTTC
few | . | TRBJ2-2 | TRBV15 | 14 | CATVDRLSPGELFF | TGTGCCACCGTGGACCGACTATCCCCCGGGGAGCTGTTTTTT
medium-sized | TRBD1 | TRBJ2-5 | TRBV29-1 | 16 | CSVGATGAGGRETQYF | TGCAGCGTCGGGGCGACCGGGGCAGGGGGCCGAGAGACCCAGTACTTC
. | TRBD2 | TRBJ2-2 | TRBV30 | 14 | CAWSRRAGVGELFF | TGTGCCTGGAGTAGAAGAGCGGGGGTTGGGGAGCTGTTTTTT
few | . | TRBJ2-7 | TRBV7-9 | 14 | CASSLSLSSYEQYF | TGTGCCAGCAGCTTATCCCTCAGCTCCTACGAGCAGTACTTC
. | . | TRBJ1-5 | TRBV7-6 | 12 | CASSLWNQPQHF | TGTGCCAGCAGCTTATGGAATCAGCCCCAGCATTTT
. | . | TRBJ2-7 | TRBV10-3 | 12 | CAINSGTYEQYF | TGTGCCATCAATTCGGGGACCTACGAGCAGTACTTC
few | TRBD1 | TRBJ1-3 | TRBV7-9 | 14 | CASSPWDSGNTIYF | TGTGCCAGCAGCCCGTGGGACAGCGGAAACACCATATATTTT
. | TRBD1 | TRBJ1-1 | TRBV30 | 12 | CASHQGATEAFF | TGTGCCTCGCATCAGGGGGCGACTGAAGCTTTCTTT
. | TRBD1 | TRBJ1-1 | TRBV29-1 | 15 | CSVYLGQGVSPEAFF | TGCAGCGTTTACCTAGGACAGGGGGTCTCTCCTGAAGCTTTCTTT
. | TRBD2 | TRBJ2-3 | TRBV29-1 | 13 | CSALLAGTDTQYF | TGCAGCGCGCTACTAGCGGGCACAGATACGCAGTATTTT
. | . | TRBJ2-7 | TRBV2 | 13 | CASSEGGVYEQYF | TGTGCCAGCAGTGAAGGAGGGGTCTACGAGCAGTACTTC
. | . | TRBJ1-2 | TRBV9 | 13 | CASSPRQRGGYTF | TGTGCCAGCAGCCCCCGACAGAGAGGCGGCTACACCTTC
. | TRBD1 | TRBJ1-2 | TRBV27 | 14 | CASSADRGTGGYTF | TGTGCCAGCAGTGCGGACAGGGGAACGGGTGGCTACACCTTC
. | TRBD1 | TRBJ2-3 | TRBV5-1 | 16 | CASTLTGQGGTDTQYF | TGCGCCAGCACCTTGACGGGGCAGGGGGGCACAGATACGCAGTATTTT
. | . | TRBJ2-3 | TRBV29-1 | 12 | CSVEDTTDTQYF | TGCAGCGTTGAAGACACCACAGATACGCAGTATTTT
. | . | TRBJ2-7 | TRBV6-5 | 13 | CASSYSQGYEQYF | TGTGCCAGCAGTTACTCCCAGGGGTACGAGCAGTACTTC
. | . | TRBJ1-5 | TRBV2 | 13 | CASSVTGNQPQHF | TGTGCCAGCAGTGTAACAGGGAATCAGCCCCAGCATTTT
many | TRBD1 | TRBJ1-5 | TRBV4-1 | 17 | CASSQPLDRVGNQPQHF | TGCGCCAGCAGCCAACCCCTGGACAGGGTGGGCAATCAGCCCCAGCATTTT
. | . | TRBJ2-1 | TRBV14 | 15 | CASSQAGSPYNEQFF | TGTGCCAGCAGCCAAGCCGGGAGCCCCTACAATGAGCAGTTCTTC
. | TRBD1 | TRBJ1-5 | TRBV19 | 15 | CASTTGTGANQPQHF | TGTGCCAGTACCACAGGGACAGGGGCCAATCAGCCCCAGCATTTT
. | . | TRBJ2-3 | TRBV27 | 15 | CASSTSSVSTDTQYF | TGTGCCAGCAGCACCTCTAGCGTTAGCACAGATACGCAGTATTTT
. | . | TRBJ2-3 | TRBV7-8 | 13 | CASSLASRDTQYF | TGTGCCAGCAGCTTAGCGTCGAGAGATACGCAGTATTTT
few | TRBD2 | TRBJ2-5 | TRBV7-6 | 14 | CASSLLAGQETQYF | TGTGCCAGCAGCTTATTAGCGGGCCAAGAGACCCAGTACTTC
few | TRBD1 | TRBJ1-2 | TRBV18 | 11 | CASSQDRGYTF | TGTGCCAGCTCACAGGACAGGGGCTACACCTTC
. | . | TRBJ1-1 | TRBV2 | 9 | CASRTEAFF | TGTGCCAGCAGAACTGAAGCTTTCTTT
few | . | TRBJ2-7 | TRBV7-2 | 14 | CASSLGRTDYEQYF | TGTGCCAGCAGCTTAGGAAGGACTGACTACGAGCAGTACTTC
. | TRBD1 | TRBJ2-3 | TRBV10-3 | 15 | CAIRTDRGKPDTQYF | TGTGCCATCAGGACTGACAGGGGTAAGCCAGATACGCAGTATTTT
. | . | TRBJ2-7 | TRBV2 | 14 | CASSDRHRSYEQYF | TGTGCCAGCAGTGATCGCCACCGCTCCTACGAGCAGTACTTC
few | . | TRBJ1-4 | TRBV6-5 | 15 | CASSYSPLSGEKLFF | TGTGCCAGCAGTTATTCCCCACTTTCTGGCGAAAAACTGTTTTTT
few | TRBD1 | TRBJ1-5 | TRBV18 | 16 | CASSPPGQGTNQPQHF | TGTGCCAGCTCACCACCGGGACAGGGTACCAATCAGCCCCAGCATTTT
. | . | TRBJ1-1 | TRBV19 | 13 | CASSIDRGTEAFF | TGTGCCAGTAGTATAGATCGGGGCACTGAAGCTTTCTTT
few | . | TRBJ1-5 | TRBV6-1 | 14 | CASNRDYSNQPQHF | TGTGCCAGCAACAGGGACTATAGCAATCAGCCCCAGCATTTT
few | . | TRBJ1-2 | TRBV6-1 | 15 | CASSRGNGAAYGYTF | TGTGCCAGCAGTAGGGGAAACGGAGCGGCCTATGGCTACACCTTC
. | TRBD2 | TRBJ2-1 | TRBV10-2 | 14 | CASSEAGGYNEQFF | TGCGCCAGCTCTGAAGCGGGAGGGTACAATGAGCAGTTCTTC
few | . | TRBJ2-5 | TRBV5-6 | 14 | CASSDSWVVETQYF | TGTGCCAGCAGCGATAGTTGGGTGGTCGAGACCCAGTACTTC
. | . | TRBJ2-1 | TRBV29-1 | 14 | CSVPTVGSYNEQFF | TGCAGCGTTCCCACCGTCGGCTCCTACAATGAGCAGTTCTTC
. | . | TRBJ1-4 | TRBV7-9 | 14 | CASSPSATNEKLFF | TGTGCCAGCAGCCCTTCCGCAACTAATGAAAAACTGTTTTTT
many | . | TRBJ1-2 | TRBV5-1 | 14 | CASSLDSPLGGYTF | TGCGCCAGCAGCTTGGACAGCCCTCTGGGAGGCTACACCTTC
few | TRBD2 | TRBJ2-5 | TRBV9 | 17 | CASSVAEVAGGGETQYF | TGTGCCAGCAGCGTAGCTGAGGTAGCGGGAGGGGGAGAGACCCAGTACTTC
. | . | TRBJ2-6 | TRBV5-6 | 14 | CASGKLSGANVLTF | TGTGCCAGCGGTAAACTTTCTGGAGCCAACGTCCTGACTTTC
. | TRBD1 | TRBJ1-6 | TRBV2 | 14 | CASRGETGFSPLHF | TGTGCCAGCAGGGGCGAGACAGGGTTTTCACCCCTCCACTTT
. | TRBD1 | TRBJ1-2 | TRBV14 | 15 | CASSPPGQGGYGYTF | TGTGCCAGCAGCCCACCGGGACAGGGGGGTTATGGCTACACCTTC